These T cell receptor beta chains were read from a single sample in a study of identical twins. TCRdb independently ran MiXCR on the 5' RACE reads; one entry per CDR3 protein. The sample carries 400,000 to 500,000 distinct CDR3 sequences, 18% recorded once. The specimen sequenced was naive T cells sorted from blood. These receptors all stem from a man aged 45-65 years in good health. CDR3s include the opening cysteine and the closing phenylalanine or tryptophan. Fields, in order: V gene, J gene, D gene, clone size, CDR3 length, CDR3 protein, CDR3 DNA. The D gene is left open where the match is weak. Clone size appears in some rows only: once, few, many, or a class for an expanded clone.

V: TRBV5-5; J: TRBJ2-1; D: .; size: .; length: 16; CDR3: CASSPWADCSYNEQFF; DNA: TGTGCCAGCAGCCCTTGGGCAGATTGCTCCTACAATGAGCAGTTCTTC
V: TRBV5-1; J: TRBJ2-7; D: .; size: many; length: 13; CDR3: CASSFRQAYEQYF; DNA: TGCGCCAGCAGCTTCCGACAGGCCTACGAGCAGTACTTC
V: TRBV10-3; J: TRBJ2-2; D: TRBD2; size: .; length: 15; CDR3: CAIRASGGLSGELFF; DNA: TGTGCCATCAGGGCTAGCGGGGGACTCAGCGGGGAGCTGTTTTTT
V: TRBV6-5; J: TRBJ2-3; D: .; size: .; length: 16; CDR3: CASSYSSTGSTDTQYF; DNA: TGTGCCAGCAGTTACTCGAGTACGGGGAGCACAGATACGCAGTATTTT
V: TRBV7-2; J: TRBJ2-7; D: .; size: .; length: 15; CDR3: CASSLGAGAAYEQYF; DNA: TGTGCCAGCAGCTTAGGGGCAGGGGCGGCCTACGAGCAGTACTTC
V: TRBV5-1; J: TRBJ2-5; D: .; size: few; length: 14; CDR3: CASSRREGWETQYF; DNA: TGCGCCAGCAGCCGACGCGAGGGTTGGGAGACCCAGTACTTC
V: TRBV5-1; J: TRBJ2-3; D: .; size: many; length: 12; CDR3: CASSGERDTQYF; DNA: TGCGCCAGCAGCGGTGAGCGGGATACGCAGTATTTT
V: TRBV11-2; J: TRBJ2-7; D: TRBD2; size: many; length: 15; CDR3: CASSPGTSGRSEQYF; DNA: TGTGCCAGCAGCCCAGGCACTAGCGGGAGGAGTGAGCAGTACTTC
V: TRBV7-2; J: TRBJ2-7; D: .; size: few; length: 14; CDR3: CASSLARTSYEQYF; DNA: TGTGCCAGCAGCTTAGCTCGGACCTCCTACGAGCAGTACTTC
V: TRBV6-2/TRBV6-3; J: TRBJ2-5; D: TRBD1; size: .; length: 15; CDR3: CASSSGQVGQETQYF; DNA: TGTGCCAGCAGTTCGGGACAGGTCGGACAAGAGACCCAGTACTTC
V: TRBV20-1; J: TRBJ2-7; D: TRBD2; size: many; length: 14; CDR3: CSARRTSGSYEQYF; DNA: TGCAGTGCTAGAAGGACTAGCGGCTCCTACGAGCAGTACTTC
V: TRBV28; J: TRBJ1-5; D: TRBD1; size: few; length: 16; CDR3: CASSPRGTGYHQPQHF; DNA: TGTGCCAGCAGTCCCCGTGGGACAGGGTACCATCAGCCCCAGCATTTT